These 21 T cell receptor beta chains came from one sample sequenced in a study of OX40 agonist ivuxolimab in advanced cancers. Repertoires were generated with immunoSEQ multiplex PCR, while TCRdb's copy carries only in-frame clones and drops some. The table lists tens of thousands of clones, roughly 90% of them singletons, with over 1% in the top ten. Material: CD4+ or CD8+ T cells sorted from blood, obtained in a trial of the OX40 agonist ivuxolimab. These receptors were taken from an adult with an advanced solid tumor such as melanoma, head and neck, liver or kidney cancer.

This chain links TRBV6-1 with TRBJ1-5; tentatively, D is TRBD1 (5 bases). V gave up 2 bases and J gave up 2 bases, with 10 bases separating them. Germline CDR1 reads MNHNS; CDR2 reads SASEGT. The CDR3 loop spans 15 amino acids. The CDR3 DNA reads as TGTGCCAGCAGTGAACTGGGGGTGGGCAATCAGCCCCAGCATTTT. It yields the protein CASSELGVGNQPQHF.

This clone has just one count. This sequence joins TRBV11-2 and TRBJ2-5; 7 positions agree with TRBD1. The germline V gene has CDR1 SGHAT and CDR2 FQNNGV. V lost 5 bases, J lost 4 bases, and 4 bases stayed unmatched. CDR3 length: 13 residues. CDR3 region: CASSRDRVETQYF. Written as DNA, the CDR3 is TGTGCCAGCAGCCGAGACAGGGTAGAGACCCAGTACTTC.

CDR3 region: CASSLLISGANVLTF. Written as DNA, the CDR3 is TGCGCCAGCAGCTTGTTGATCTCTGGGGCCAACGTCCTGACTTTC. This chain links TRBV5-1 with TRBJ2-6, with D hard to call. The CDR3 extends over 15 amino acids. Germline V gene sequence: CDR1 SGHRS, CDR2 YFSETQ. The V and J ends lost 1 base and 0 bases respectively, with 5 bases between them.

The sample holds a few counts of this clone. The CDR3 bases are TGTGCCTGGAGTGTCGGCGGAAGCTCCTATAATTCACCCCTCCACTTT. This codes for CAWSVGGSSYNSPLHF. This chain connects TRBV30 to TRBJ1-6, with no clear D. This CDR3 spans 16 amino acids. Trimming removed 0 bases from V and 0 bases from J, with 9 bases in between. CDR1 is GTSNPN and CDR2 is SVGIG in the germline V gene (reference sequence).

The gene calls are TRBV28 and TRBJ2-7; no firm D call. The CDR3 is made up of 14 amino acids. V lost 3 bases to trimming and J lost 0 bases, with 9 bases between them. The germline CDR1 and CDR2 sequences are MDHEN and SYDVKM. The CDR3 DNA sequence: TGTGCCAGCAGTTTGAGCCAGGCCTCCTACGAGCAGTACTTC. It yields the protein CASSLSQASYEQYF.

This chain links TRBV5-1 with TRBJ2-3; 14 positions agree with TRBD2. This CDR3 is built from 18 residues. J gave up 4 bases and V 2 bases, and 9 bases lay outside the gene matches. CDR1 is SGHRS and CDR2 is YFSETQ in the germline V gene. The CDR3 sequence: CASSFAGLAGVGADTQYF. The DNA of the CDR3 is TGCGCCAGCAGCTTTGCGGGACTAGCGGGAGTCGGAGCAGATACGCAGTATTTT. The whole variable domain, filled in from reference TRBV5-1 and TRBJ2-3, reads KAGVTQTPRYLIKTRGQQVTLSCSPISGHRSVSWYQQTPGQGLQFLFEYFSETQRNKGNFPGRFSGRQFSNSRSEMNVSTLELGDSALYLCASSFAGLAGVGADTQYFGPGTRLTVL.

The rearrangement links TRBV6-4 to TRBJ1-2, with 7 positions matching TRBD1. V lost 6 bases to trimming and J lost 6 bases; unmatched junction nucleotides: 10. CDR1 and CDR2 from the germline V gene are MRHNA and SNTAGT. This CDR3 has 14 amino acids. The CDR3 sequence is CASSRQGSVDGYTF. DNA of the CDR3: TGTGCCAGCAGCCGACAGGGTAGCGTCGATGGCTACACCTTC.

This chain uses TRBV30 with TRBJ1-1; D is possibly TRBD1 (6 bases). The germline V gene has CDR1 GTSNPN and CDR2 SVGIG (reference sequence). V lost 6 bases to trimming and J lost 7 bases, with 9 bases between them. The CDR3 has 10 amino acids. The CDR3 region has the DNA TGTGCCTGCCACAGGGTTGAAGCTTTCTTT. This encodes CACHRVEAFF. The variable domain in full, with the rest retrieved from reference TRBV30 and TRBJ1-1, is SQTIHQWPATLVQPVGSPLSLECTVEGTSNPNLYWYRQAAGRGLQLLFYSVGIGQISSEVPQNLSASRPQDRQFILSSKKLLLSDSGFYLCACHRVEAFFGQGTRLTVV.

The V call is TRBV29-1, the J call TRBJ1-4; 8 positions agree with TRBD1. Germline CDR1 SQVTM, CDR2 ANQGSEA. V shed 7 bases and J 8 bases; nucleotides not matched to a gene: 9. The CDR3 extends over 13 amino acids. The DNA of the CDR3 is TGCAGCGCTTTGACAGGGGAGGGGGAAAAACTGTTTTTT. It specifies CSALTGEGEKLFF.

This chain joins TRBV6-6 and TRBJ2-7; D possibly corresponds to TRBD2 (6 bases). Trimming cost V 10 bases and J 0 bases, with 13 bases left between them. CDR3 length: 13 residues. Germline CDR1 reads MNHNY; CDR2 reads SVGAGI (reference sequence). This CDR3 reads CATGAGSSYEQYF. CDR3 DNA: TGTGCCACCGGGGCGGGGAGCTCCTACGAGCAGTACTTC.

This chain joins TRBV5-1 and TRBJ2-5, with 10 bases that match TRBD1. The CDR3 runs 14 residues. CDR1 is SGHRS, CDR2 YFSETQ, per germline. V dropped 4 bases and J dropped 5; count of bases not matched to a gene: 5. The CDR3 DNA follows: TGCGCCAGCAGCCCCGGGACAGGGGTGGAGACCCAGTACTTC. Translation gives CASSPGTGVETQYF.

In this sample, this clone turned up a few times. CDR3 DNA sequence: TGCGCCAGCAGCCACCCTGGGGGGTCTGGGGCCAACGTCCTGACTTTC. Translating gives CASSHPGGSGANVLTF. The J gene is TRBJ2-6, the V gene TRBV4-1, with D perhaps TRBD2 (6 bases). Germline V gives CDR1 MGHRA, CDR2 YSYEKL. The CDR3 has 16 residues. Trimming shortened V by 3 bases and J by 1 base, and 10 bases separated the two germline ends.

Details on this clone: Other DNA sequences from this sample encode an identical CDR3 as well. V is TRBV5-1 and J is TRBJ2-5, with 11 positions matching TRBD2. This CDR3 spans 15 amino acids. Germline CDR1 SGHRS, CDR2 YFSETQ. V shed 0 bases and J 2 bases; nucleotides not matched to a gene: 0. CDR3 bases: TGCGCCAGCAGCTTGGGACTAGCGGGACAAGAGACCCAGTACTTC. Its protein is CASSLGLAGQETQYF. Full variable domain (missing parts from reference TRBV5-1 and TRBJ2-5): KAGVTQTPRYLIKTRGQQVTLSCSPISGHRSVSWYQQTPGQGLQFLFEYFSETQRNKGNFPGRFSGRQFSNSRSEMNVSTLELGDSALYLCASSLGLAGQETQYFGPGTRLLVL.

This clone was counted between two and nine times. This chain joins TRBV20-1 and TRBJ2-3; D unclear. Germline CDR1 DFQATT, CDR2 SNEGSKA (reference sequence). CDR3 length: 11 residues. Trimming removed 6 bases from V and 4 bases from J, with 8 bases in between. Here the CDR3 DNA reads TGCAGTGCGAAGCACTCAGATACGCAGTATTTT. Translating it yields CSAKHSDTQYF.

The CDR3 loop is CASSFKDDYEQYF. The CDR3 coding sequence is TGTGCCAGCAGCTTTAAGGATGACTACGAGCAGTACTTC. This chain links TRBV5-5 with TRBJ2-7; D uncertain. V lost 2 bases, J lost 3 bases, and 9 bases lay in between. CDR1 SGHKS and CDR2 YYEKEE come from the germline V gene (reference sequence). The CDR3 contains 13 residues.

The chain employs TRBV5-1 and TRBJ2-2, with 10 positions matching TRBD1. V was pared by 4 bases and J by 4 bases, with 10 bases of the junction left unmatched. The germline gives CDR1 SGHRS, CDR2 YFSETQ. CDR3 size: 17 residues. The CDR3 region has the DNA TGCGCCAGCAGCGCGGGAGGTGGGACAGGGGCCACCGGGGAGCTGTTTTTT. It yields the protein CASSAGGGTGATGELFF.

This clone turned up a few times. The chain has TRBV5-1 and TRBJ1-2; D not certain. The germline V gene has CDR1 SGHRS and CDR2 YFSETQ. Trimming pared 2 bases from V and 6 bases from J, leaving 11 bases between. The CDR3 loop spans 13 amino acids. CDR3 coding DNA: TGCGCCAGCAGCTTAAACAGCTACAATGGCTACACCTTC. This encodes CASSLNSYNGYTF.

The rearrangement joins TRBV19 to TRBJ1-1; no definite D call. Per germline, CDR1 LNHDA and CDR2 SQIVND (reference sequence). Deletions cut 3 bases from V and 4 bases from J, with 9 bases between. There are 13 residues in the CDR3. CDR3 protein: CASSIQHSTEAFF. CDR3 in DNA: TGTGCCAGTAGTATCCAGCATAGCACTGAAGCTTTCTTT. The variable domain in full, with the rest retrieved from reference TRBV19 and TRBJ1-1, is DGGITQSPKYLFRKEGQNVTLSCEQNLNHDAMYWYRQDPGQGLRLIYYSQIVNDFQKGDIAEGYSVSREKKESFPLTVTSAQKNPTAFYLCASSIQHSTEAFFGQGTRLTVV.

The table lists this clone with a count of one. The rearrangement links TRBV6-4 to TRBJ2-7, with D tentatively TRBD1 or TRBD2 (6 bases each). From germline, CDR1 is MRHNA and CDR2 SNTAGT. This CDR3 has 18 residues. The germline V and J ends were trimmed by 0 bases and 4 bases, with 22 bases remaining between them. Written as DNA, the CDR3 is TGTGCCAGCAGTGACTCTTTGTCGTTTCTGGGGGGCGATTACGAGCAGTACTTC. Its protein is CASSDSLSFLGGDYEQYF.

The chain carries TRBV27 and TRBJ2-3, with TRBD1 identical over 8 bases. CDR3 length: 13 amino acids. The trim removed 6 bases at V and 3 bases at J, leaving 2 bases unmatched. The V gene's germline CDR1 is MNHEY and CDR2 SMNVEV (reference sequence). The CDR3 DNA reads as TGTGCCAGCAGGCGGACAGGGACAGATACGCAGTATTTT. Protein: CASRRTGTDTQYF.

This clone was counted once. This chain joins TRBV5-1 and TRBJ2-5, with a weak D call TRBD2 (5 bases). The CDR3 has 14 amino acids. CDR1 and CDR2 from the germline V gene are SGHRS and YFSETQ. Trimming cost V 4 bases and J 2 bases, with 12 bases left between them. CDR3 region: CASSEIAGQETQYF. The CDR3 nucleotides read TGCGCCAGCAGCGAAATTGCGGGTCAAGAGACCCAGTACTTC.